This TCR beta chain was captured by sequencing in a study of blood T cell repertoires in COVID-19. CDR1 and CDR2 from the germline V gene are SGDLS and YYNGEE. The V gene end was trimmed by 4 bases and the J gene end by 2 bases; junction bases not matched to a gene: 3. CDR3 size: 14 residues. Each participant's cohort was designated according to participant-reported clinical history. Profiling relied on immunoSEQ multiplex PCR, and the TCRdb table lists in-frame clones only, not all of them. The sample yields over 120,000 clones, around 86% seen once. Input material: PBMCs or T cells enriched from blood (not recorded which). This sequence was found in a man aged 55 to 70 who had recovered from COVID-19. The chain recombines TRBV9 with TRBJ2-7; 10 bases map to TRBD2. This chain's CDR3 is CASSSSGSPYEQYF. Written as DNA, the CDR3 is TGTGCCAGCAGCTCTAGCGGGAGCCCCTACGAGCAGTACTTC. Drawing the rest from reference TRBV9 and TRBJ2-7, the complete variable domain is DSGVTQTPKHLITATGQRVTLRCSPRSGDLSVYWYQQSLDQGLQFLIQYYNGEERAKGNILERFSAQQFPDLHSELNLSSLELGDSALYFCASSSSGSPYEQYFGPGTRLTVT.